These 25 T cell receptor beta chains originate from one sample sequenced in a study of T-cell memory formation after mild COVID-19. TCRdb ran MiXCR on the 5' RACE reads and lists one entry per CDR3 protein. The sample includes 140,000 to 150,000 distinct CDR3 sequences, approximately 25% of them seen just once. What was sequenced was PBMCs or a T cell subset sorted from them (not recorded which). Source of these receptors: an adult woman who had mild COVID-19 (a few samples of this study predate the infection). Cell type and time point are not known.

The chain recombines TRBV12-3 or TRBV12-4 with TRBJ2-2, with TRBD2 matching over 9 bases. The CDR3 covers 17 residues. Trimming took 3 bases from V and 1 from J; bases not matched to a gene: 6. The CDR3 DNA reads as TGTGCCAGCAGTTTCCCGGGACTAGCCTTGAACACCGGGGAGCTGTTTTTT. Translating it yields CASSFPGLALNTGELFF.

This clonotype was detected only a few times. The genes are TRBV20-1 and TRBJ2-3; 9 nucleotides line up with TRBD1. Looked up from germline, CDR1 is DFQATT and CDR2 is SNEGSKA (reference sequence). The CDR3 is made up of 14 amino acids. With 6 bases clipped from V and 2 bases from J, the junction kept 6 bases outside the gene matches. The CDR3 nucleotides are TGCAGTGCAAAACAGGGGGCATACACAGATACGCAGTATTTT. Translated, it gives CSAKQGAYTDTQYF.

The chain has TRBV27 and TRBJ2-7; 8 bases fit TRBD1. Germline V gives CDR1 MNHEY, CDR2 SMNVEV (reference sequence). V lost 3 bases to trimming and J lost 6 bases; unmatched junction nucleotides: 4. The CDR3 length is 13 residues. The CDR3, as DNA: TGTGCCAGCAGTTTCGGGACAGGTAGCGAGCAGTACTTC. It yields the protein CASSFGTGSEQYF.

In its sample, this clonotype was seen a few times. The CDR3 protein is CASSFSQGPDTQYF. CDR3 bases: TGCGCCAGCAGCTTTTCACAGGGACCAGATACGCAGTATTTT. The chain recombines TRBV5-1 with TRBJ2-3; D possibly corresponds to TRBD1 (6 bases). Germline V gene data show CDR1 as SGHRS and CDR2 as YFSETQ. V was trimmed by 2 bases and J by 4 bases, leaving 11 bases between them. The CDR3 has 14 residues. The variable domain in full, completed from reference TRBV5-1 and TRBJ2-3, reads KAGVTQTPRYLIKTRGQQVTLSCSPISGHRSVSWYQQTPGQGLQFLFEYFSETQRNKGNFPGRFSGRQFSNSRSEMNVSTLELGDSALYLCASSFSQGPDTQYFGPGTRLTVL.

This chain joins TRBV19 and TRBJ1-5; the D is unclear. The V end was cut by 7 bases, the J end by 4 bases, with 11 bases between. CDR3 size: 13 residues. Germline lookup yields CDR1 LNHDA and CDR2 SQIVND (reference sequence). In nucleotides, the CDR3 is TGTGCCAGTACCGCGACTCATAATCAGCCCCAGCATTTT. Translation gives CASTATHNQPQHF.

This clonotype was counted only a few times. The chain combines TRBV4-1 with TRBJ2-2; D is ambiguous. Germline V gives CDR1 MGHRA, CDR2 YSYEKL. V dropped 4 bases and J dropped 0 bases, with 9 bases sitting between them. This CDR3 is 15 amino acids long. The CDR3 bases are TGCGCCAGCAGCCCTGCAGGAGCGAACACCGGGGAGCTGTTTTTT. This sequence encodes CASSPAGANTGELFF.

V gene TRBV4-2 combines with J gene TRBJ1-2; D not resolved. The CDR3 spans 14 residues. Trimming shortened V by 0 bases and J by 3 bases, and 8 bases separated the two germline ends. The germline V gene has CDR1 LGHNA and CDR2 YNFKEQ. The CDR3 nucleotides read TGTGCCAGCAGCCAAGATGAGGGCCACTATGGCTACACCTTC. It encodes CASSQDEGHYGYTF.

V and J are TRBV6-2 or TRBV6-3 and TRBJ2-7; TRBD2 might be the D (6 bases). CDR3 size: 12 residues. Germline V gene lookup returns CDR1 MNHEY and CDR2 SVGEGT. Deletions cut 7 bases from V and 5 bases from J, with 12 bases between. The CDR3 sequence is CASTTGGNEQYF. CDR3 DNA: TGTGCCAGCACCACCGGGGGTAACGAGCAGTACTTC.

The rearrangement uses TRBV20-1 and TRBJ1-6; D is undetermined. The CDR3 loop spans 12 amino acids. CDR1 is DFQATT, CDR2 SNEGSKA, per germline (reference sequence). The V and J ends lost 1 base and 10 bases respectively, with 8 bases between them. In DNA, the CDR3 is TGCAGTGCTAGAGTGGAGGGATCACCCCTCCACTTT. This encodes CSARVEGSPLHF.

DNA for the CDR3: TGTGCCAGCACCCTAGGGGGGGATGAAGGTACGCAGTATTTT. Translated: CASTLGGDEGTQYF. This chain uses TRBV12-3 or TRBV12-4 with TRBJ2-3; D is possibly TRBD2 (7 bases). Trimming cost V 7 bases and J 8 bases, with 19 bases left between them. This CDR3 is built from 14 residues.

CDR3 residues: CASSYDWVRTDTQYF. For the CDR3, the DNA is TGTGCCAGCAGTTATGATTGGGTCCGCACAGATACGCAGTATTTT. The chain has TRBV27 and TRBJ2-3; D not certain. This CDR3 comprises 15 residues. In germline, CDR1 is MNHEY, CDR2 SMNVEV (reference sequence). V lost 4 bases, J lost 1 base, and 12 bases lay in between.

This clonotype was recorded a few times. The chain uses TRBV9 and TRBJ2-7; D ambiguous. The V end was cut by 3 bases, the J end by 0 bases, with 13 bases between. This CDR3 has 15 amino acids. Germline-derived CDR1 and CDR2 are SGDLS and YYNGEE. In DNA form, the CDR3 reads TGTGCCAGCAGCGGTGGTGGCAGTATCTCCTACGAGCAGTACTTC. Translating it yields CASSGGGSISYEQYF.

The chain carries TRBV5-1 and TRBJ2-7; tentative D call: TRBD2 (6 bases). The CDR3 totals 14 residues. The V end was cut by 0 bases, the J end by 2 bases, with 9 bases between. The V gene's germline CDR1 is SGHRS and CDR2 YFSETQ. CDR3 loop: CASSLVRGTYEQYF. In DNA, the CDR3 is TGCGCCAGCAGCTTGGTTCGGGGGACCTACGAGCAGTACTTC.

The sample holds one count of this clonotype. The rearrangement joins TRBV9 to TRBJ1-2; perhaps TRBD1 as D (6 bases). The CDR3 has 14 residues. CDR1 and CDR2 from the germline V gene are SGDLS and YYNGEE. Deletions cut 4 bases from V and 5 bases from J, with 15 bases between. In nucleotides, the CDR3 is TGTGCCAGCAGCCGAGCCGAGGGGGGGTATGGCTACACCTTC. This translates into CASSRAEGGYGYTF.

V gene TRBV11-2 combines with J gene TRBJ2-7; D unclear. Germline V CDR1 and CDR2: SGHAT, FQNNGV. Trimming pared 5 bases from V and 2 bases from J, leaving 10 bases between. The CDR3 is made up of 13 amino acids. This CDR3 is CASSPPLAYEQYF. CDR3 nucleotides: TGTGCCAGCAGCCCTCCCTTAGCCTACGAGCAGTACTTC.

The rearrangement uses TRBV7-8 and TRBJ2-3, with D unresolved. Germline loops: CDR1 SGHVS, CDR2 FQNEAQ. This CDR3 contains 13 residues. The V end was cut by 4 bases, the J end by 2 bases, with 7 bases between. The CDR3 reads CASSSSATDTQYF. The CDR3 coding sequence is TGTGCCAGCAGCTCCTCTGCCACAGATACGCAGTATTTT.

The rearrangement uses TRBV24-1 and TRBJ1-1; D might be TRBD1 (6 bases). The CDR3 spans 16 residues. Germline V gene data show CDR1 as KGHDR and CDR2 as SFDVKD. The V end was cut by 4 bases, the J end by 6 bases, with 20 bases between. CDR3 DNA sequence: TGTGCCACCAGTGAGGGGGGCAGAGGGCTAGAGTCTGAAGCTTTCTTT. Protein sequence: CATSEGGRGLESEAFF.

The gene calls are TRBV24-1 and TRBJ2-5; D uncertain. The CDR3 consists of 14 residues. V lost 0 bases to trimming and J lost 4 bases, with 8 bases between them. Per germline, CDR1 KGHDR and CDR2 SFDVKD. CDR3 sequence reads: CATSDLPSGETQYF. CDR3 DNA: TGTGCCACCAGTGATTTGCCATCTGGAGAGACCCAGTACTTC.

V is TRBV13 and J is TRBJ2-7; either TRBD1 or TRBD2 may supply D (5 bases each). The CDR3 runs to 16 residues. Per the germline V gene, CDR1 is PRHDT and CDR2 is FYEKMQ (reference sequence). Trimming took 5 bases from V and 4 from J, leaving 21 bases between them. The chain's CDR3 is CASSPRDLGREYEQYF. The CDR3 DNA sequence: TGTGCCAGCAGCCCCCGAGATCTCGGCAGGGAGTACGAGCAGTACTTC.

J is TRBJ2-3 and V is TRBV5-1; 9 bases are a match to TRBD1. This CDR3 has 19 residues. Germline values: CDR1 SGHRS, CDR2 YFSETQ. V gave up 4 bases and J gave up 2 bases; unmatched junction bases: 17. As DNA, the CDR3 is TGCGCCAGCAGCACTAATGCGCTCCGGGACAGGGATCACACAGATACGCAGTATTTT. This gives the protein CASSTNALRDRDHTDTQYF.

In its sample, this clonotype was seen a few times. This chain joins TRBV19 and TRBJ2-7, with a tentative D call TRBD1 (6 bases). The CDR3 extends over 13 amino acids. The V and J ends lost 4 bases and 6 bases respectively, with 13 bases between them. Germline values: CDR1 LNHDA, CDR2 SQIVND (reference sequence). The CDR3 DNA is TGTGCCAGTAGTAACCAGGGGTGGGCCGAGCAGTACTTC. As protein: CASSNQGWAEQYF.

The CDR3 loop reads CSVEGLLGPQNTEAFF. CDR3 coding DNA: TGCAGCGTTGAGGGGCTGTTAGGTCCTCAGAACACTGAAGCTTTCTTT. The chain employs TRBV29-1 and TRBJ1-1; D possibly corresponds to TRBD1 (5 bases). The CDR3 has 16 amino acids. Trimming cost V 3 bases and J 1 base, with 18 bases left between them. Germline CDR1 and CDR2: SQVTM and ANQGSEA.

The CDR3 DNA reads as TGCGCCAGCAGCCAAGAGGAAGACTATGGCTACACCTTC. Translation: CASSQEEDYGYTF. J is TRBJ1-2 and V is TRBV4-3; D is uncertain. The CDR3 extends over 13 amino acids. The V gene's germline CDR1 is LGHNA and CDR2 YSLEER. Trimming took off 0 bases at V and 3 bases at J, with 5 bases between the two ends.

The CDR3 coding sequence is TGTGCCAGCAGTGTCGGACTAGATAGCGACGAGCAGTACTTC. This codes for CASSVGLDSDEQYF. This chain connects TRBV25-1 to TRBJ2-7, with 7 bases aligning to TRBD2. Germline-derived CDR1 and CDR2 are MGHDK and SYGVNS. Trimming at V came to 4 bases and at J to 5 bases, leaving 8 bases not matched to a gene. The CDR3 spans 14 residues.

This chain connects TRBV12-3 or TRBV12-4 to TRBJ1-1; 7 bases fit TRBD1. The J segment lost 4 bases and the V segment lost 5 bases, leaving 7 bases of the junction unmatched. This CDR3 spans 14 amino acids. CDR3 residues: CASSEQGRVTEAFF. CDR3 DNA: TGTGCCAGCAGTGAACAGGGGAGGGTCACTGAAGCTTTCTTT.